This TCR beta chain is drawn from a study of OX40 agonist ivuxolimab in advanced cancers. Whole-study results and caveats: Some nonresponders additionally presented with little normalized T-cell clonal expansion. Patients with a partial response at 0.1-3.0 mg/kg had among the lowest clonal expansion.

With autoimmune disease history or systemic immunosuppression, patients were excluded. Clones were sequenced by immunoSEQ multiplex PCR, and TCRdb holds only the in-frame ones, with some missing. The profile shows 100,000 to 150,000 clones, approximately 94% of them singletons. The length of the CDR3 is 15 residues. V was pared by 3 bases and J by 4 bases, with 15 bases between. CDR1 MNHNS and CDR2 SASEGT come from the germline V gene. With regard to this clone: The antigen is unknown.

The receptor was derived from an adult with an advanced solid tumor such as melanoma, head and neck, liver or kidney cancer. Source: CD4+ or CD8+ T cells sorted from blood, taken in a trial of the OX40 agonist ivuxolimab. The rearrangement uses TRBV6-1 and TRBJ1-1; maybe TRBD1 (6 bases). CDR3 nucleotides: TGTGCCAGCAGTGATCCCCGGGGGCCCCTCACTGAAGCTTTCTTT. It translates to CASSDPRGPLTEAFF.